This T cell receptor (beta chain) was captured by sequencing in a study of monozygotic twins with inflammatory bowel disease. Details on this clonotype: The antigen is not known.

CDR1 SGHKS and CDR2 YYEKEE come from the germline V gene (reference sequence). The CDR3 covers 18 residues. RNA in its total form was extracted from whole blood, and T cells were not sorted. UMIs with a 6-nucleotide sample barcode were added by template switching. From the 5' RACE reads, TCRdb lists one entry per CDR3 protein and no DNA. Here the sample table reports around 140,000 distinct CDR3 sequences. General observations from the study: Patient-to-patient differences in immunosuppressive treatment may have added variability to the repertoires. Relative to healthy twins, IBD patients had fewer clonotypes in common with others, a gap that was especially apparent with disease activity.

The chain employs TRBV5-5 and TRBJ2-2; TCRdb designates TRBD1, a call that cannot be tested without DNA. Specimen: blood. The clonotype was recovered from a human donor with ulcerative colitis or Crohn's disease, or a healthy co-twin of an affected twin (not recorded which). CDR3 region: CASSLLTGAGLNTGELFF.